The 5 T cell receptor beta chains below all came from one sample that was sequenced in a study of blood T cells in healthy people across ages. With a J-beta primer mix and a sample-barcoded 5' primer, a second PCR ran about 7 to 11 cycles. One entry per CDR3 protein results from TCRdb running MiXCR on the 5' RACE reads. Counted here are fewer than 2 million distinct CDR3 sequences, 35% to 50% occurring once; the ten biggest clones make up more than 20%. The sequencing input was blood. Receptors originate from a human donor in good health.

V usage is TRBV29-1 and J usage is TRBJ1-2; 7 bases match TRBD1. After removal of 3 bases from V and 8 bases from J, the junction contained 15 bases not matched to a gene. Germline V gives CDR1 SQVTM, CDR2 ANQGSEA. The CDR3 is 15 residues long. The CDR3 region has the DNA TGCAGCGTTGATGGGACTGGACAGGCGGTGCTGGGCTACACCTTC. It translates to CSVDGTGQAVLGYTF. The entire variable domain, with the rest obtained from reference TRBV29-1 and TRBJ1-2, is as follows: SAVISQKPSRDICQRGTSLTIQCQVDSQVTMMFWYRQQPGQSLTLIATANQGSEATYESGFVIDKFPISRPNLTFSTLTVSNMSPEDSSIYLCSVDGTGQAVLGYTFGSGTRLTVV.

The rearrangement links TRBV14 to TRBJ1-4; D is undetermined. V was cut by 1 base and J by 4 bases, with 13 bases left in between. CDR1 and CDR2 from the germline V gene are SGHDN and FVKESK. The CDR3 loop spans 16 amino acids. This CDR3 is CASSQVSSFNNEKLFF. The CDR3 nucleotides read TGTGCCAGCAGCCAAGTATCATCCTTCAATAATGAAAAACTGTTTTTT. The whole variable domain, remainder taken from reference TRBV14 and TRBJ1-4, is EAGVTQFPSHSVIEKGQTVTLRCDPISGHDNLYWYRRVMGKEIKFLLHFVKESKQDESGMPNNRFLAERTGGTYSTLKVQPAELEDSGVYFCASSQVSSFNNEKLFFGSGTQLSVL.

This clonotype has just a few counts. The J gene is TRBJ1-1, the V gene TRBV21-1. TRBV21-1 is given as a pseudogene. This CDR3 comprises 14 residues. CDR3 loop: CASSPIVLNTEAFF. Written as DNA, the CDR3 is TGTGCCAGCAGCCCTATCGTCCTGAACACTGAAGCTTTCTTT.

This clonotype showed up many times. The chain is built from TRBV29-1 and TRBJ2-7; 9 positions agree with TRBD1. This CDR3 has 13 amino acids. V dropped 5 bases and J dropped 3; count of bases not matched to a gene: 5. Germline CDR1 is SQVTM and CDR2 is ANQGSEA. The CDR3 coding sequence is TGCAGCGTTTGGACAGGGGAATTCTACGAGCAGTACTTC. Its protein product is CSVWTGEFYEQYF.

This clonotype was counted between two and nine times. The rearrangement links TRBV20-1 to TRBJ2-5, with 9 bases that match TRBD2. With 0 bases clipped from V and 5 bases from J, the junction kept 7 bases outside the gene matches. The CDR3 covers 15 residues. Germline CDR1 DFQATT, CDR2 SNEGSKA (reference sequence). CDR3 sequence (DNA): TGCAGTGCTAGAGATGCGGCTAGCGGGGAGGAGACCCAGTACTTC. This codes for CSARDAASGEETQYF.